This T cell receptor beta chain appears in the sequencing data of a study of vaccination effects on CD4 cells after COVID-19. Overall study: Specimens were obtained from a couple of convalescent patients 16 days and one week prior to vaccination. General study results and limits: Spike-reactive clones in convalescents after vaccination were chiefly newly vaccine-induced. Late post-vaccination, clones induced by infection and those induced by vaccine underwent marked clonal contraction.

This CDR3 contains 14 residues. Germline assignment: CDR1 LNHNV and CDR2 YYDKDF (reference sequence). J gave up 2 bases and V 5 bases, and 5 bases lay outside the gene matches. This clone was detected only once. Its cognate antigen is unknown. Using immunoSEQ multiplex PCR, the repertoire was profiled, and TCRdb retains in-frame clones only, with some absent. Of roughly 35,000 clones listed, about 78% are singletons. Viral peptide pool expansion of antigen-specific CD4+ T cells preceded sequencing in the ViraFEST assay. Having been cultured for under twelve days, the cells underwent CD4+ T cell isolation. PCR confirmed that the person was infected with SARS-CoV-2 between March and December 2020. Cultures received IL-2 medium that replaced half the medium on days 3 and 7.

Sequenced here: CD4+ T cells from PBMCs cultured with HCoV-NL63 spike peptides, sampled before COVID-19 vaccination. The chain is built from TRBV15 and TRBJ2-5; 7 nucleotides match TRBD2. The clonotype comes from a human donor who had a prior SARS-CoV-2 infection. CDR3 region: CATSGDYTQETQYF. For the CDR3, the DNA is TGTGCCACCAGCGGGGACTATACTCAAGAGACCCAGTACTTC.